This T cell receptor (beta chain) was profiled in a study of T cell responses to AZD1222 COVID-19 vaccine. CDR3 length: 15 residues. Losses at the gene ends were 4 bases for V and 2 bases for J; bases not matched to a gene: 3. In germline, CDR1 is SGHRS, CDR2 YFSETQ. TCRdb keeps only in-frame clones here, not all; method: immunoSEQ multiplex PCR. The sample includes more than 110,000 clones, approximately 90% of them seen just once. The chain uses TRBV5-1 and TRBJ2-3, with 11 bases fitting TRBD2. The source material was peripheral blood, sampled on day 0 of AZD1222 vaccination. The TCR originated in an adult in good health. The CDR3 protein is CASSMTSGATDTQYF. CDR3 sequence (DNA): TGCGCCAGCAGCATGACTAGCGGGGCCACAGATACGCAGTATTTT.